There are a few counts of the clone carrying this TCR beta chain. TCRdb redid the calling of the 5' RACE reads with MiXCR, one entry per CDR3 protein. The sample holds approximately 410,000 distinct CDR3 sequences, 20% to 30% seen once. These data come from a study of T-cell memory formation after mild COVID-19. Germline loops: CDR1 LGHNA, CDR2 YNFKEQ. Deletions cut 1 base from V and 6 bases from J, with 14 bases between. The CDR3 runs 15 residues. This TCR came from an adult woman who had mild COVID-19 (a few samples of this study predate the infection). Cell type and time point are not known. Sequenced input: PBMCs or a T cell subset sorted from them (not recorded which). The genes are TRBV4-2 and TRBJ2-3; D is undetermined. CDR3 in DNA: TGTGCCAGCAGCCAAGGCTCGTGGCCCGTTGATACGCAGTATTTT. Its protein product is CASSQGSWPVDTQYF.